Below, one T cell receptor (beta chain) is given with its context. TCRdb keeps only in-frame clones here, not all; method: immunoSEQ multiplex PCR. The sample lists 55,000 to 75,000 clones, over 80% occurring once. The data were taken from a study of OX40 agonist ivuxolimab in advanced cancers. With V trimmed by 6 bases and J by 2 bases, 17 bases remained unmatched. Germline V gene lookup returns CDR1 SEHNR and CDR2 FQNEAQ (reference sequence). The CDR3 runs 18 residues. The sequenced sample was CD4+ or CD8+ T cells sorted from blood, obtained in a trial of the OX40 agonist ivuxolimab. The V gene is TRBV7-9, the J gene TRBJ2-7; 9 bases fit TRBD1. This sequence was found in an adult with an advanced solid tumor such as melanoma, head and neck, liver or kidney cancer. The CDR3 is CASSPSFEQGAHAYEQYF. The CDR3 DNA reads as TGTGCCAGCAGTCCCAGCTTCGAACAGGGGGCCCACGCCTACGAGCAGTACTTC.